Below, one T cell receptor beta chain is given with its context. Only a few counts were recorded for this clonotype. The antigen it recognizes is unknown. Nothing much larger sits one base from this clone, and base qualities are not available. This sample was taken from a study of response to subunit inactivated influenza vaccine (dated by TCRdb to 2016 to 2019). Turning to the overall study: To follow how T cells responded to a trivalent subunit inactivated influenza vaccine, the researchers relied on deep quantitative profiling of the T cell receptor repertoire.

Library preparation was by RT-PCR. The instrument was an Illumina HiSeq 2500. TCRdb ran its own pipeline on the public reads, namely fastp trimming at Q25 and MiXCR clone calling, and kept in-frame beta chains. Identical CDR3 protein sequences are pooled into one entry, listed with their most common genes and DNA. The sample contains hundreds of thousands of distinct CDR3 sequences, approximately 17% of them found a single time. The top ten clonotypes cover about 11% of the sample. The germline V gene encodes CDR1 MNHEY and CDR2 SVGEGT. From V the trimming removes 2 bases and from J it removes 4 bases, while the gene matches leave 6 bases of the junction unaccounted for. Inclusive of the bounding cysteine and phenylalanine, the CDR3 is 15 residues long. CDR3 DNA is the only sequence kept; it has 45 bases, read in frame from the first base. Summary of the overall study and its limitations: According to the authors, only a limited number of new T cells may be recruited by each seasonal influenza vaccination.

The material was PBMCs from blood, obtained more than 4 days after vaccination. This receptor was identified in a man aged 45-65 years who received an inactivated influenza vaccine. Donor details come from another sample of the same person, matched by shared clones. Here the chain combines TRBV6-2 or TRBV6-3 and TRBJ1-2; 8 junctional bases match TRBD1. The CDR3 region: CASSYTIGQGYGYTF. The bases are TGTGCCAGCAGTTACACCATCGGACAGGGCTATGGCTACACCTTC.